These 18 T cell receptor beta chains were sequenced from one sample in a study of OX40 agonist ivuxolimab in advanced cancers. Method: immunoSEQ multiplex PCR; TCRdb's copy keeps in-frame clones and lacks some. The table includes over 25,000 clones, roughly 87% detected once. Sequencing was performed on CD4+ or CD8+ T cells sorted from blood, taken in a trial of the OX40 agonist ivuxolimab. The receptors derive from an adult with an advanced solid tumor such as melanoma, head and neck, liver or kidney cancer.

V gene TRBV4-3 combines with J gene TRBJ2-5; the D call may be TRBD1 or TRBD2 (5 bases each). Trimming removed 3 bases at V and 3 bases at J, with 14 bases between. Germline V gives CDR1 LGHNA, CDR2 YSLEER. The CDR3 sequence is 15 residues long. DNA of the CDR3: TGCGCCAGCAGCCAGAGGGACGGAGCTGAAGAGACCCAGTACTTC. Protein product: CASSQRDGAEETQYF.

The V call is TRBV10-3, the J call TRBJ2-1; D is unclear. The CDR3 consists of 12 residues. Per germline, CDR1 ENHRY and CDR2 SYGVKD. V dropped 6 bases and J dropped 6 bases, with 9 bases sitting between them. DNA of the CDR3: TGTGCCATCAGCCCAGGTAGCAATGAGCAGTTCTTC. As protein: CAISPGSNEQFF.

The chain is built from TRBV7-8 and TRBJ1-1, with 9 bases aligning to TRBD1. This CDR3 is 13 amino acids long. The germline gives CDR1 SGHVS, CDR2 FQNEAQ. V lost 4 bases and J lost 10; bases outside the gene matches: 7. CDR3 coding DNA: TGTGCCAGCAGCTCCAACCCGACAGGGGGAGCTTTCTTT. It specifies CASSSNPTGGAFF.

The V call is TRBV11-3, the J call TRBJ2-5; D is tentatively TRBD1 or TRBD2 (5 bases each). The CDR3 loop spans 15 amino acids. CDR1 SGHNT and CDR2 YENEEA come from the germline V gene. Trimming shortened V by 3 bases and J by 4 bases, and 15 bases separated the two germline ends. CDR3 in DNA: TGTGCCAGCAGCTTGTTACCGGGACCCACAGAGACCCAGTACTTC. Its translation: CASSLLPGPTETQYF.

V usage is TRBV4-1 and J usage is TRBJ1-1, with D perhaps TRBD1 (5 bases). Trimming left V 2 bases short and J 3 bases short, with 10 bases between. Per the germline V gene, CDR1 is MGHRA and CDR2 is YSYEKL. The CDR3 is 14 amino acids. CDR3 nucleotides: TGCGCCAGCAGCCAAAGAGGAGGGGACACTGAAGCTTTCTTT. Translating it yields CASSQRGGDTEAFF.

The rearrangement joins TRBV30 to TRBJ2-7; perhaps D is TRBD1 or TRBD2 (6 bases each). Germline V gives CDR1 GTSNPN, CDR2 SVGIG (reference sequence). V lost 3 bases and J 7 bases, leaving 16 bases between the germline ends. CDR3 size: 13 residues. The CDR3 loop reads CAWSGGPVCEQYF. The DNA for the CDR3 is TGTGCCTGGAGCGGGGGCCCAGTGTGTGAGCAGTACTTC.

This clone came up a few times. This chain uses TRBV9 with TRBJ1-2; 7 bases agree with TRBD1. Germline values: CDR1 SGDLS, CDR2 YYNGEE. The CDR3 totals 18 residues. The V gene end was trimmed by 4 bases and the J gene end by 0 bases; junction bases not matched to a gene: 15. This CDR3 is CASSLQSGTANTNYGYTF. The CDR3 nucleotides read TGTGCCAGCAGCCTACAGTCCGGGACAGCTAATACTAACTATGGCTACACCTTC.

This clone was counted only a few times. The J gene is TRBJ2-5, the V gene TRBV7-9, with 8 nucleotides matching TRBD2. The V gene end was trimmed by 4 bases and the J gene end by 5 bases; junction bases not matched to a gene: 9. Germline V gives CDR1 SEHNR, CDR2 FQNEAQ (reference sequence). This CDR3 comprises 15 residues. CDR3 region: CASSSTGGRSETQYF. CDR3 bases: TGTGCCAGCAGCTCCACGGGGGGGCGAAGTGAGACCCAGTACTTC.

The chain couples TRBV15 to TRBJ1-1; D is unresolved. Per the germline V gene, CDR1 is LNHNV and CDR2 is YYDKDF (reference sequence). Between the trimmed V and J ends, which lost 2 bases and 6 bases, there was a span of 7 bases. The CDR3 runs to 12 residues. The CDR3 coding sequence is TGTGCCACCAGCAGACAAGATTCTGAAGCTTTCTTT. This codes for CATSRQDSEAFF.

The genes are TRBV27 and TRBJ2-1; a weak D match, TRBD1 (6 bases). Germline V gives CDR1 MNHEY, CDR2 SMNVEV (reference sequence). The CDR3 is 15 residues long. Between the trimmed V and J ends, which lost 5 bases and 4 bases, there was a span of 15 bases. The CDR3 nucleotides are TGTGCCAGCAGTATTCGACAGGATAGGTACAATGAGCAGTTCTTC. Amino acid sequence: CASSIRQDRYNEQFF.

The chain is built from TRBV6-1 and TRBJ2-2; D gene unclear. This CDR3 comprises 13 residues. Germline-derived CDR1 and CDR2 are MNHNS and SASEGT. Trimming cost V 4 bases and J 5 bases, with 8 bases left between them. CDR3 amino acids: CASSVIGTGELFF. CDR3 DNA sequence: TGTGCCAGCAGTGTTATAGGGACCGGGGAGCTGTTTTTT.

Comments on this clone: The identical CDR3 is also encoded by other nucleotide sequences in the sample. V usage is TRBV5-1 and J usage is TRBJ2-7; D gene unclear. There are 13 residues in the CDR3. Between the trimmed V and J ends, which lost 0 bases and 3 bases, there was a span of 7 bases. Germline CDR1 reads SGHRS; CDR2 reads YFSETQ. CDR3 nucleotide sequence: TGCGCCAGCAGCTTGGCCCCGAACTACGAGCAGTACTTC. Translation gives CASSLAPNYEQYF.

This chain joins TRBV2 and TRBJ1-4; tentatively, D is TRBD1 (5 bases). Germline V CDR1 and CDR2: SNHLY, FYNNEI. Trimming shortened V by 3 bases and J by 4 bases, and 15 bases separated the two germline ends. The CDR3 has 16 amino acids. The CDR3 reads CASSDGRGGNNEKLFF. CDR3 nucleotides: TGTGCCAGCAGTGATGGGAGGGGAGGAAATAATGAAAAACTGTTTTTT.

The DNA of the CDR3 is TGTGCCAGCAGTTACGGGGGAAGGGAGTATAACGAGCAGTACTTC. This codes for CASSYGGREYNEQYF. The rearrangement uses TRBV6-5 and TRBJ2-7; D might be TRBD1 or TRBD2, each matching 5 bases. The CDR3 covers 15 residues. Germline assignment: CDR1 MNHEY and CDR2 SVGAGI. V was clipped by 2 bases and J by 5 bases, with 16 bases between them.

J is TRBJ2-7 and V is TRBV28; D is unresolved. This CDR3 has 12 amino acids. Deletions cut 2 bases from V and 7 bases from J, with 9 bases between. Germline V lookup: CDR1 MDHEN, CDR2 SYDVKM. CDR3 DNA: TGTGCCAGCAGTTTAGGCAAGGCAGAGCAGTACTTC. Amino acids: CASSLGKAEQYF. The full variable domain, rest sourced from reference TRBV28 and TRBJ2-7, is DVKVTQSSRYLVKRTGEKVFLECVQDMDHENMFWYRQDPGLGLRLIYFSYDVKMKEKGDIPEGYSVSREKKERFSLILESASTNQTSMYLCASSLGKAEQYFGPGTRLTVT.

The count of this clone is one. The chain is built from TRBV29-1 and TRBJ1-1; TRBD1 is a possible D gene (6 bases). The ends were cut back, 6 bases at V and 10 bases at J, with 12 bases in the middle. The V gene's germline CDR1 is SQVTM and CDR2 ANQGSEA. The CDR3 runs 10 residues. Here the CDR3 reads CSVVRGAAFF. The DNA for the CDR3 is TGCAGCGTGGTCCGGGGGGCAGCTTTCTTT.

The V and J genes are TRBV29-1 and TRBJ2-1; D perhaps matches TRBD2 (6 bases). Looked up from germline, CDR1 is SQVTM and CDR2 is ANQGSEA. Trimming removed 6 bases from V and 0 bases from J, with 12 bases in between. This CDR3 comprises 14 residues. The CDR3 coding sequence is TGCAGCGTCGTTCCGGGGGACTCCTACAATGAGCAGTTCTTC. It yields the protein CSVVPGDSYNEQFF.

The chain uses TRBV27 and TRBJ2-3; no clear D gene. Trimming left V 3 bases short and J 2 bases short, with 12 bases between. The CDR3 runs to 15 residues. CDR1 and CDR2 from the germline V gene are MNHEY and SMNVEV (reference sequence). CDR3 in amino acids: CASSLGWGLTDTQYF. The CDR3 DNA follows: TGTGCCAGCAGTTTGGGTTGGGGTCTCACAGATACGCAGTATTTT.